This T cell receptor beta chain came from a study of blood T cell repertoires in COVID-19. The wider study: The United States, Italy and Spain supplied acute and convalescent COVID-19 samples. The analysed material was cDNA or gDNA that came from T cells, B-cell-depleted T cells, or PBMCs.

During active infection, Seattle patients enrolled and were then monitored through disease. Germline V gene sequence: CDR1 LNHDA, CDR2 SQIVND (reference sequence). This CDR3 has 15 amino acids. V gave up 7 bases and J gave up 2 bases, with 17 bases separating them. Methods used by the authors: Researchers report that nucleated cell counts were estimated from reference gene primer amplification. The table came from immunoSEQ multiplex PCR; TCRdb's copy has only in-frame clones and leaves some out. The V and J calls and the clone size are those of that table, but D and trimming were determined from the DNA. The table has 200,000 to 250,000 clones, about nine tenths seen once; the top ten hold less than 3.5%.

This clonotype was obtained from a man aged 25 to 40 with COVID-19, enrolled during active disease. The chain recombines TRBV19 with TRBJ1-2, with D maybe TRBD1 (6 bases). The sequenced material came from peripheral blood. The CDR3 DNA is TGTGCCAGTAACTTGGTCCGGCAGGGGAACTATGGCTACACCTTC. Its protein product is CASNLVRQGNYGYTF.